This TCR beta chain was found in a study of T cell responses to AZD1222 COVID-19 vaccine. Looked up from germline, CDR1 is SGHRS and CDR2 is YFSETQ. This CDR3 has 13 amino acids. The V gene lost 2 bases and the J gene lost 4 bases, with 9 bases spanning the gap. This clone has only one observation. Method: immunoSEQ multiplex PCR; TCRdb's copy keeps in-frame clones and lacks some. This repertoire shows about 200,000 clones, roughly nine tenths found once; its top ten account for approximately 3.7%. The source was peripheral blood, collected 28 days after the second AZD1222 dose. This chain joins TRBV5-1 and TRBJ1-2; D possibly corresponds to TRBD1 (5 bases). The TCR was taken from an adult who received the AZD1222 COVID-19 vaccine. The CDR3 region is CASSFGGTYGYTF. The CDR3 coding sequence is TGCGCCAGCAGCTTCGGGGGGACCTATGGCTACACCTTC.